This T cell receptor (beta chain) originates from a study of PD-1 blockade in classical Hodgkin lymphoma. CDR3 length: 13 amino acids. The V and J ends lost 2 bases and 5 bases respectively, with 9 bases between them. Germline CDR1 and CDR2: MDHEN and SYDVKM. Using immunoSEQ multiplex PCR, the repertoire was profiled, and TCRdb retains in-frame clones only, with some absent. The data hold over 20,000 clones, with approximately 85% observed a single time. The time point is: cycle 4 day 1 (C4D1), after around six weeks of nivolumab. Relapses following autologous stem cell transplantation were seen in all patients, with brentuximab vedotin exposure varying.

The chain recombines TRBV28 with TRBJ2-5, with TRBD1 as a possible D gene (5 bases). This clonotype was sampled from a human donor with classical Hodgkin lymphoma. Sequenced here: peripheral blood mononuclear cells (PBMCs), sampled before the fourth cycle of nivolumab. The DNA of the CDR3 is TGTGCCAGCAGTTTACCAGGGCTGGAGACCCAGTACTTC. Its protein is CASSLPGLETQYF.